A selection of T cell receptor beta chains follows, all from one sample in a study of T-cell reconstitution after alpha-beta-depleted transplantation in children. TCRdb used MiXCR to reprocess the PCR reads, holding one entry per CDR3 protein. The sample consists of 550,000 to 800,000 distinct CDR3 sequences, around 13% of them appearing once. Sequenced here: PBMCs, sampled before TCRalphabeta/CD19-depleted stem cell transplant. All receptors come from a girl aged 2-15 years with congenital amegakaryocytic thrombocytopenia, due to receive a stem cell transplant. Each CDR3 is given with its conserved first and last residue.

CDR3aa,j_gene,v_gene
CASSLASVYEQYF,TRBJ2-7,TRBV12-3/TRBV12-4
CAISGLGWDNEQFF,TRBJ2-1,TRBV10-3
CASSQGVANYGYTF,TRBJ1-2,TRBV4-2
CASSLARHGRETQYF,TRBJ2-5,TRBV11-2
CSADGQFPSTDTQYF,TRBJ2-3,TRBV20-1
CASSPQTGGSYRELFF,TRBJ2-2,TRBV18
CSARDLGAWDNVQFF,TRBJ2-1,TRBV20-1
CASMKGPDTQYF,TRBJ2-3,TRBV6-1
CASSPANTEAFF,TRBJ1-1,TRBV7-9
CASSLIGSSDEQYF,TRBJ2-7,TRBV5-1
CSALGTSGSTDTQYF,TRBJ2-3,TRBV20-1
CVGRAGNTEAFF,TRBJ1-1,TRBV7-9
CASSASRAYTDTQYF,TRBJ2-3,TRBV7-6
CASSLVGTRGDF,TRBJ2-5,TRBV28
CASSSPREENTEAFF,TRBJ1-1,TRBV28
CASTPMGTNNEQFF,TRBJ2-1,TRBV5-1
CSARAERGNTEAFF,TRBJ1-1,TRBV20-1
CASSLKREAGTAYYEQYF,TRBJ2-7,TRBV7-3
CASSPLLGTGPEQYF,TRBJ2-7,TRBV5-1
CAISESRGAGETQYF,TRBJ2-5,TRBV10-3
CASSCGLAGGIAGELFF,TRBJ2-2,TRBV5-1
CATSSNLLAGGVYEQFF,TRBJ2-1,TRBV15
CASSLAQSNEQFF,TRBJ2-1,TRBV5-1
CSATLLRGQETQYF,TRBJ2-5,TRBV20-1
CSARDSVPGAYGYTF,TRBJ1-2,TRBV20-1
CASSEGFEQYF,TRBJ2-7,TRBV10-2
CASSSGVAQYF,TRBJ2-5,TRBV28
CASSFGGRSEAFF,TRBJ1-1,TRBV12-3/TRBV12-4
CACSPWTSGSPFTDTQYF,TRBJ2-3,TRBV2
CASIGLGYTF,TRBJ1-2,TRBV2
CASSDAAGLTGELFF,TRBJ2-2,TRBV12-3/TRBV12-4
CASRVGNSYEQYF,TRBJ2-7,TRBV5-1
CASSPFTGTDYNEQFF,TRBJ2-1,TRBV12-3/TRBV12-4
CSARTSGRSEQYF,TRBJ2-7,TRBV20-1
CASSLLALQYNEQFF,TRBJ2-1,TRBV12-3/TRBV12-4
CASSKTTSGSENEQFF,TRBJ2-1,TRBV12-3/TRBV12-4
CASSVGSRELFF,TRBJ2-2,TRBV25-1
CSARENEQFF,TRBJ2-1,TRBV20-1
CASSYPGGEQYF,TRBJ2-7,TRBV6-5
CSARKGGYGQPQHF,TRBJ1-5,TRBV20-1